The clone carrying this T cell receptor beta chain was counted only a few times. No antigen is known for it. Trimming took 2 bases from V and 7 from J, leaving 17 bases between them. The CDR3 runs 15 residues. Germline-derived CDR1 and CDR2 are PRHDT and FYEKMQ (reference sequence). TCRdb reprocessed the reads via MiXCR and lists one record per CDR3 protein. The sample consists of about 830,000 distinct CDR3 sequences, around a third of them appearing once. This sample was taken from a study of T cell repertoires in cytomegalovirus infection. Turning to the study itself: Recently identified HLA-C-restricted CMV epitopes were among the peptides used. CMV infection and matching HLA type were both indicated by public TCR beta signatures. Study-level results: HLA-C-restricted CMV-specific TCR beta clonotypes were dominant in the ex vivo response.

The receptor comes from a human donor in good health (CMV status not recorded). Some clones in this sample may be carry-over from other donors' samples. The J gene is TRBJ1-2, the V gene TRBV13, with D tentatively TRBD1 (6 bases). The source was cultured CD8+ T cells from PBMCs, collected from culture after CMV antigen stimulation. CDR3 sequence (DNA): TGTGCCAGCAGCTTACCCCACGACAGGACTGCTGGCTACACCTTC. Translating gives CASSLPHDRTAGYTF.